This entry features one TCR beta chain sequence. Its antigen is still unknown. The sample originates from a study of T cells in localized non-small cell lung cancer. Study-level results: In adjacent lung appeared a median 57 of the top 100 tumor clones. Sequencing was restricted to one tumor region; therefore, heterogeneity remains possible. Highest T cell clonality was seen in uninvolved adjacent lung, surpassing that measured in tumor.

Measured with immunoSEQ multiplex PCR; TCRdb has only the in-frame clones, and not every one. In the table there are 5,000 to 6,500 clones, around two fifths of which are singletons. CDR3 size: 13 residues. Germline CDR1 and CDR2: MGHDK and SYGVNS. With 1 base removed from V and 3 bases from J, the gap between germline ends came to 7 bases. The sequence was collected from a woman aged 35-75 years with stage II squamous cell lung carcinoma. The rearrangement uses TRBV25-1 and TRBJ2-7; D is uncertain. The source material was lung tumor tissue, sampled before any cancer treatment. CDR3 in DNA: TGTGCCAGCAGTGAATGGGGAATCTACGAGCAGTACTTC. It encodes CASSEWGIYEQYF.